The T cell receptor (beta chain) described here comes from a study of T cells after yellow fever vaccination. TCRdb recomputed calls from the 5' RACE reads with MiXCR, one row per CDR3 protein. The sample has roughly 310,000 distinct CDR3 sequences; about 9.5% are singletons. At least ten counts were recorded for this clonotype. Sample: PBMCs, taken on the day of the first yellow fever vaccination. The sequence came from a man between 18 and 35 years old who received the YFV17D yellow fever vaccine.

The CDR3 bases are TGCGCCAGCAGCCAGATCGCCGGGACGGTTAGTACAGATACGCAGTATTTT. It codes for CASSQIAGTVSTDTQYF. J is TRBJ2-3 and V is TRBV4-3; perhaps D is TRBD1 or TRBD2 (5 bases each). Trimming took off 3 bases at V and 3 bases at J, with 19 bases between the two ends. Germline CDR1 reads LGHNA; CDR2 reads YSLEER. The CDR3 has 17 amino acids.